The 10 T cell receptor beta chains reported below all come from one sample, sequenced in a study of glioma-infiltrating T cells after dendritic cell vaccination. The sample's time point: after dendritic cell vaccination, including at tumor progression/relapse. Libraries were prepared by immunoSEQ multiplex PCR; TCRdb keeps only in-frame clonotypes and omits some of them. This table holds more than 85,000 clones, about 90% found once. The sequencing here drew on blood, taken after dendritic cell vaccination. These receptors were taken from a human donor with glioblastoma.

CDR3 nucleotides: TGTGCCAGCAGCGCCGGACAGGCGTCCTATGGCTACACCTTC. It translates to CASSAGQASYGYTF. The chain uses TRBV2 and TRBJ1-2; 7 nucleotides match TRBD1. V shed 6 bases and J 4 bases; nucleotides not matched to a gene: 8. The CDR3 contains 14 residues. Germline-derived CDR1 and CDR2 are SNHLY and FYNNEI.

The chain combines TRBV7-9 with TRBJ2-1; 7 bases match TRBD1. The germline gives CDR1 SEHNR, CDR2 FQNEAQ (reference sequence). Losses at the gene ends were 5 bases for V and 9 bases for J; bases not matched to a gene: 7. The CDR3 is 13 residues long. The CDR3 loop is CASSPTGAGEQFF. The CDR3 nucleotides read TGTGCCAGCAGCCCAACAGGGGCAGGTGAGCAGTTCTTC.

The chain combines TRBV5-1 with TRBJ2-1, with TRBD1 identical over 8 bases. This CDR3 is 14 amino acids long. CDR1 and CDR2 from the germline V gene are SGHRS and YFSETQ. Germline trimming cut 4 bases from V and 6 bases from J; bases unmatched to any gene: 6. DNA for the CDR3: TGCGCCAGCAGCATAGGACAGGGAGGCAATGAGCAGTTCTTC. As protein: CASSIGQGGNEQFF.

The chain joins TRBV13 to TRBJ2-1; possible D gene TRBD1, 6 bases. The CDR3 has 15 amino acids. The V end lost 3 bases, the J end lost 7 bases, and 16 bases lay between the germline ends. Germline-derived CDR1 and CDR2 are PRHDT and FYEKMQ (reference sequence). CDR3 in amino acids: CASSFNRELVNEQFF. CDR3 coding DNA: TGTGCCAGCAGCTTCAACAGGGAACTGGTTAATGAGCAGTTCTTC.

The J gene is TRBJ1-3, the V gene TRBV30; D is perhaps TRBD1 (5 bases). Germline V gene lookup returns CDR1 GTSNPN and CDR2 SVGIG (reference sequence). With 7 bases removed from V and 1 base from J, the gap between germline ends came to 17 bases. The CDR3 extends over 15 amino acids. CDR3 DNA: TGTGCCTCGGGTGACTTAGCAGGGTCTGGAAACACCATATATTTT. As protein: CASGDLAGSGNTIYF.

The CDR3: CASIENGRASSSEQYF. The CDR3 DNA follows: TGCGCCAGCATAGAGAACGGGAGGGCCTCGTCGAGCGAGCAGTACTTC. The V and J genes are TRBV23-1 and TRBJ2-7; 8 positions match TRBD2. TRBV23-1 is reported as an ORF; its role is uncertain. The CDR3 is 16 amino acids. V lost 7 bases and J lost 6; bases outside the gene matches: 17.

The chain carries TRBV2 and TRBJ2-6; D gene unclear. The germline CDR1 and CDR2 sequences are SNHLY and FYNNEI. The CDR3 extends over 17 amino acids. Trimming took off 3 bases at V and 0 bases at J, with 12 bases between the two ends. The CDR3 region has the DNA TGTGCCAGCAGTGACGAACGGTACTCCTCTGGGGCCAACGTCCTGACTTTC. It is translated as CASSDERYSSGANVLTF.

The chain has TRBV6-1 and TRBJ2-7; weak D call: TRBD2 (6 bases). The CDR3 spans 13 residues. Trimming removed 7 bases from V and 3 bases from J, with 13 bases in between. CDR1 is MNHNS and CDR2 is SASEGT in the germline V gene. For the CDR3, the DNA is TGTGCCAGCAAGGCGGGAAATATCTACGAGCAGTACTTC. Its translation: CASKAGNIYEQYF.

This CDR3 is CASNPSGFPEAFF. In nucleotides, the CDR3 is TGTGCCAGCAATCCCTCGGGGTTCCCTGAAGCTTTCTTT. The V gene is TRBV6-5, the J gene TRBJ1-1; D unresolved. V was shortened by 7 bases and J by 6 bases, with 15 bases between the two germline ends. This CDR3 has 13 residues. CDR1 is MNHEY, CDR2 SVGAGI, per germline.

This chain joins TRBV7-9 and TRBJ2-7, with no clear D. The CDR3 consists of 15 residues. Trimming left V 1 base short and J 0 bases short, with 10 bases between. The germline gives CDR1 SEHNR, CDR2 FQNEAQ (reference sequence). CDR3 in DNA: TGTGCCAGCAGCTTAGAACAGTCAAACTCCTACGAGCAGTACTTC. It translates to CASSLEQSNSYEQYF.